The rows below give T cell receptor beta chains drawn from one sample of a study of beta chain features in type 1 diabetes. This table comes from immunoSEQ multiplex PCR, and its TCRdb copy is limited to in-frame clones, with some not included. The sample consists of under 300,000 clones, 16% of them appearing once. The sequencing sample was made of naive CD4+ T cells from blood. These receptors all stem from a young man with type 1 diabetes. The CDR3 runs from the conserved cysteine through the conserved F or W. D genes are given only for firm matches.

v_call	d_call	cdr3_aa
TRBV29-1	TRBD1	CSVVATGGNTEAFF
TRBV6-1	TRBD1	CASSGGQDNYGYTF
TRBV30	NA	CASGFSGNTIYF
TRBV9	NA	CASSPRTTYNEQFF
TRBV6-1	NA	CASSESWRAQYF
TRBV27	TRBD1	CASSPDHRGACFF
TRBV7-2	NA	CASSPQGWDYGYTF
TRBV7-9	NA	CASSSPPGQDHYEQYF
TRBV7-3	NA	CASSPQGLGTQYF
TRBV6-6	TRBD2	CASSLSGRDYNEQFF
TRBV20-1	NA	CSATTWEQYF
TRBV4-2	NA	CASSPYWGKSSYEQYF
TRBV10-3	NA	CAIRAGSAGETQYF
TRBV18	NA	CASSPPSVNYGYTF
TRBV19	NA	CASSGQYYGYTF
TRBV28	TRBD1	CASSSGGQGSSQHF
TRBV29-1	NA	CSGKLEMGWQFF
TRBV29-1	TRBD1	CSASQGVDTEAFF
TRBV25-1	TRBD1	CASTPGTGDNQPQHF
TRBV15	TRBD2	CATSRDVAGGYQETQYF
TRBV30	TRBD1	CAWTGTGYEQYF
TRBV25-1	NA	CASSELGGAGYSPPQYF
TRBV5-1	TRBD2	CASSLDAGASETQYF
TRBV30	TRBD2	CAWSAGGLNIQYF
TRBV29-1	NA	CSVATSLESNQPQHF
TRBV10-3	NA	CAISEGGNEQFF
TRBV2	NA	CASSDIETQYF
TRBV2	NA	CASSDPTSGETQYF
TRBV29-1	TRBD1	CSVHTGGETQYF
TRBV28	NA	CASSRPSDSTKQYF
TRBV7-6	NA	CASSLEGTSGANVLTF
TRBV7-2	NA	CASSLVGYEQYF
TRBV30	NA	CAWSHQGNQPQHF
TRBV29-1	TRBD2	CSVAGLAGLQYF
TRBV9	NA	CASSLRSLGTVTEAFF